This TCR beta chain was identified in a study of blood T cell repertoires in COVID-19. This CDR3 has 13 residues. The germline V and J ends were trimmed by 4 bases and 2 bases, with 7 bases remaining between them. Germline V CDR1 and CDR2: SGHRS, YFSETQ. Some clones are missing from TCRdb's copy, which holds only in-frame ones; the method was immunoSEQ multiplex PCR. The table records about 480,000 clones, 88% of them present only once. The sequence was collected from a woman aged 40 to 50 who had recovered from COVID-19. The V call is TRBV5-1, the J call TRBJ1-3; D is ambiguous. The sequenced material came from PBMCs or T cells enriched from blood (not recorded which). This chain's CDR3 is CASSTNTGNTIYF. The CDR3 region has the DNA TGCGCCAGCAGCACAAACACTGGAAACACCATATATTTT.